Presented here are 15 T cell receptor beta chains from one specimen sequenced in a study of T cells after yellow fever vaccination. TCRdb re-analysed the 5' RACE reads in MiXCR, keeping a single row per CDR3 protein. The sample shows 450,000 to 650,000 distinct CDR3 sequences, roughly 22% of them seen only once. The sample in question was PBMCs, obtained around 3 weeks after the first yellow fever vaccination. Every receptor here comes from a man aged 18 to 30 who received the YFV17D yellow fever vaccine.

The chain carries TRBV10-3 and TRBJ2-1, with D unresolved. The germline CDR1 and CDR2 sequences are ENHRY and SYGVKD. The V end was cut by 2 bases, the J end by 3 bases, with 5 bases between. The CDR3 has 13 amino acids. The CDR3 DNA reads TGTGCCATCAGTGAGCTAGACTACAATGAGCAGTTCTTC. Its protein is CAISELDYNEQFF.

The chain recombines TRBV5-1 with TRBJ2-5; 8 bases are shared with TRBD1. CDR3 length: 14 residues. The ends lost 4 bases at V and 2 bases at J; junction bases unmatched: 4. The germline CDR1 and CDR2 sequences are SGHRS and YFSETQ. The CDR3 nucleotides read TGCGCCAGCAGCAGACGGACAGGGCAAGAGACCCAGTACTTC. This gives the protein CASSRRTGQETQYF.

The V call is TRBV11-2, the J call TRBJ1-3; D gene ambiguous. The CDR3 contains 20 residues. V shed 7 bases and J shed 0 bases, with 28 bases lying between them. Germline lookup yields CDR1 SGHAT and CDR2 FQNNGV. CDR3 bases: TGTGCCAGCACCGGATCGTCTTACGTCGGACTGAATAGCTCTGGAAACACCATATATTTT. It encodes CASTGSSYVGLNSSGNTIYF.

There are a few counts of this clonotype. The V call is TRBV20-1, the J call TRBJ1-5; D is undetermined. CDR3 size: 15 residues. Germline CDR1 DFQATT, CDR2 SNEGSKA (reference sequence). Trimming took 5 bases from V and 0 from J, leaving 14 bases between them. The CDR3 DNA reads as TGCAGTGCTTCCTCCGGCGGAGATAGCAATCAGCCCCAGCATTTT. Translated: CSASSGGDSNQPQHF.

The rearrangement joins TRBV7-2 to TRBJ2-5; tentative D call: TRBD1 (6 bases). CDR1 SGHTA and CDR2 FQGNSA come from the germline V gene. The V gene lost 5 bases and the J gene lost 7 bases, with 20 bases spanning the gap. CDR3 length equals 15 residues. CDR3 bases: TGTGCCAGCAGCACCTCCGGGACATCTGGGGGGACCCAGTACTTC. It translates to CASSTSGTSGGTQYF.

This clonotype was seen more than once but under ten times. The chain is built from TRBV2 and TRBJ2-5, with D perhaps TRBD1 (6 bases). The CDR3 has 14 amino acids. Germline CDR1 and CDR2: SNHLY and FYNNEI. The ends were cut back, 4 bases at V and 1 base at J, with 10 bases in the middle. The CDR3 nucleotides are TGTGCCAGCAGTGGGGGGCAGGGCCAAGAGACCCAGTACTTC. Translating it yields CASSGGQGQETQYF. The variable domain in full, with the rest retrieved from reference TRBV2 and TRBJ2-5, is EPEVTQTPSHQVTQMGQEVILRCVPISNHLYFYWYRQILGQKVEFLVSFYNNEISEKSEIFDDQFSVERPDGSNFTLKIRSTKLEDSAMYFCASSGGQGQETQYFGPGTRLLVL.

This clonotype has ten or more counts. The gene calls are TRBV5-1 and TRBJ2-7; 11 bases are a match to TRBD2. This CDR3 is 16 amino acids long. Germline lookup yields CDR1 SGHRS and CDR2 YFSETQ. J gave up 5 bases and V 0 bases, and 7 bases lay outside the gene matches. The CDR3 loop is CASSLGLAGGYHEQYV. The CDR3 DNA is TGCGCCAGCAGCTTGGGGCTAGCGGGGGGATACCACGAGCAGTACGTC.

This clonotype was counted ten times or more. The chain links TRBV5-6 to TRBJ1-2; perhaps TRBD1 as D (6 bases). The CDR3 contains 13 residues. Germline V CDR1 and CDR2: SGHDT, YYEEEE. Trimming removed 0 bases at V and 4 bases at J, with 7 bases between. The CDR3 protein is CASSLGGGYGYTF. The CDR3 nucleotides read TGTGCCAGCAGCTTGGGAGGGGGCTATGGCTACACCTTC.

J is TRBJ2-3 and V is TRBV20-1; D remains unclear. This CDR3 is built from 10 residues. Germline V gives CDR1 DFQATT, CDR2 SNEGSKA (reference sequence). V lost 7 bases and J 5 bases, leaving 7 bases between the germline ends. For the CDR3, the DNA is TGCAGTGGCCAACTAGATACGCAGTATTTT. Protein product: CSGQLDTQYF.

This chain joins TRBV4-1 and TRBJ2-1, with D unresolved. V shed 0 bases and J shed 7 bases, with 7 bases lying between them. The CDR3 has 13 amino acids. Germline lookup yields CDR1 MGHRA and CDR2 YSYEKL. The CDR3 reads CASSQDPPNEQFF. The CDR3 bases are TGCGCCAGCAGCCAAGATCCCCCAAATGAGCAGTTCTTC.

The chain carries TRBV7-2 and TRBJ2-3; D call uncertain. The V end was cut by 0 bases, the J end by 2 bases, with 9 bases between. The CDR3 is made up of 15 amino acids. Germline lookup yields CDR1 SGHTA and CDR2 FQGNSA. CDR3 loop: CASSLARATTDTQYF. CDR3 in DNA: TGTGCCAGCAGCTTAGCACGGGCTACCACAGATACGCAGTATTTT. The entire variable domain, with the rest obtained from reference TRBV7-2 and TRBJ2-3, is as follows: GAGVSQSPSNKVTEKGKDVELRCDPISGHTALYWYRQSLGQGLEFLIYFQGNSAPDKSGLPSDRFSAERTGGSVSTLTIQRTQQEDSAVYLCASSLARATTDTQYFGPGTRLTVL.

This clonotype was seen more than once but under ten times. V gene TRBV12-3 or TRBV12-4 combines with J gene TRBJ1-1, with TRBD1 matching over 10 bases. The junction had 3 bases not matched to a gene; V was cut back by 6 bases and J by 5 bases. This CDR3 region has 13 residues. The DNA for the CDR3 is TGTGCCAGCAGGCGGGGACAGGGGACTGAAGCTTTCTTT. It codes for CASRRGQGTEAFF.

This clonotype has only a few counts. The CDR3 region has the DNA TGTGCCAGCAGTTTTGGTCCAGAGCTAGCCAAAAACATTCAGTACTTC. Translation gives CASSFGPELAKNIQYF. The genes are TRBV28 and TRBJ2-4; D not resolved. This CDR3 region has 16 residues. Trimming pared 3 bases from V and 0 bases from J, leaving 12 bases between. CDR1 and CDR2 (germline): MDHEN, SYDVKM.

This chain connects TRBV30 to TRBJ2-7, with D maybe TRBD2 (5 bases). The V end was cut by 7 bases, the J end by 0 bases, with 13 bases between. The CDR3 loop spans 13 amino acids. The germline CDR1 and CDR2 sequences are GTSNPN and SVGIG (reference sequence). The CDR3 nucleotides read TGTGCCTCAAGACTAAAGAGCTCCTACGAGCAGTACTTC. Its protein product is CASRLKSSYEQYF.

This chain joins TRBV7-9 and TRBJ1-6, with D tentatively TRBD1 (5 bases). Trimming shortened V by 7 bases and J by 5 bases, and 18 bases separated the two germline ends. Looked up from germline, CDR1 is SEHNR and CDR2 is FQNEAQ (reference sequence). The CDR3 has 16 residues. The CDR3 DNA sequence: TGTGCCAGCATGTCGGCGGGGGGAGGCCATAATTCACCCCTCCACTTT. This encodes CASMSAGGGHNSPLHF.